Listed here are 13 T cell receptor beta chains from one sample, sequenced in a study of radiotherapy plus CTLA-4 blockade in lung cancer (dated by TCRdb to the late 2010s). Preparation of the library involved the immunoSEQ multiplex PCR assay. TCRdb stores this immuneACCESS table with in-frame sequences only. Part of the clones is absent; in the studies checked, under half of the shortfall reflects unresolved V genes, and no reason is known for the rest. Recorded for this sample are about 43,000 clones; 60% to 70% of them occurred a single time. The top ten hold 20% to 30% of the sample. Sequenced material: peripheral blood, taken from a patient treated with radiotherapy plus ipilimumab. Receptors were obtained from a human donor with non-small cell lung cancer who had a partial response to radiotherapy plus ipilimumab.

A few counts support this clone. V and J are TRBV10-2 and TRBJ2-7; TRBD2 matches at 7 bases. CDR3 length equals 12 residues. V lost 6 bases and J lost 3; bases outside the gene matches: 2. Germline V CDR1 and CDR2: WSHSY, SAAADI. DNA for the CDR3: TGCGCCAGCAGCTCTAGCGGCTACGAGCAGTACTTC. It specifies CASSSSGYEQYF.

The rearrangement links TRBV11-2 to TRBJ1-2, with 9 bases lining up with TRBD1. The V gene's germline CDR1 is SGHAT and CDR2 FQNNGV. Trimming removed 4 bases from V and 2 bases from J; junction bases left unmatched: 8. The CDR3 totals 16 residues. CDR3 DNA sequence: TGTGCCAGCAGCTACCCGCGGACAGGGGACAACTATGGCTACACCTTC. Its protein is CASSYPRTGDNYGYTF.

V is TRBV10-1 and J is TRBJ2-1; D gene unclear. This CDR3 is 14 amino acids long. Germline V gives CDR1 WNHNN, CDR2 SYGVQD (reference sequence). V lost 4 bases, J lost 2 bases, and 9 bases lay in between. Here the CDR3 DNA reads TGCGCCAGCAGTGGGAGCAAGACCTACAATGAGCAGTTCTTC. As protein: CASSGSKTYNEQFF.

The gene calls are TRBV5-6 and TRBJ2-1, with D possibly TRBD2 on 7 matching bases. There are 14 residues in the CDR3. V lost 0 bases and J lost 8, with 12 bases in between. CDR1 and CDR2 (germline): SGHDT, YYEEEE. This CDR3 is CASSLVPGGDEQFF. CDR3 nucleotides: TGTGCCAGCAGCTTGGTTCCGGGGGGCGATGAGCAGTTCTTC.

This chain connects TRBV27 to TRBJ2-1, with 7 nucleotides matching TRBD1. Germline values: CDR1 MNHEY, CDR2 SMNVEV (reference sequence). V shed 4 bases and J 5 bases; nucleotides not matched to a gene: 2. This CDR3 region has 13 residues. CDR3 sequence (DNA): TGTGCCAGCAGTTGGGGACAGCACAATGAGCAGTTCTTC. It codes for CASSWGQHNEQFF.

This clone is a singleton in its sample. The chain employs TRBV6-5 and TRBJ2-7; D is ambiguous. Germline V gene sequence: CDR1 MNHEY, CDR2 SVGAGI. The CDR3 sequence is 11 residues long. V gave up 10 bases and J gave up 4 bases, with 11 bases separating them. CDR3 loop: CATTFAYEQYF. The DNA for the CDR3 is TGTGCCACCACCTTTGCGTACGAGCAGTACTTC.

J is TRBJ1-3 and V is TRBV4-2; D ambiguous. Germline V gene data show CDR1 as LGHNA and CDR2 as YNFKEQ. V was trimmed by 4 bases and J by 0 bases, leaving 10 bases between them. The CDR3 extends over 15 amino acids. DNA of the CDR3: TGTGCCAGCAGCCGGGAGGAGAGCTCTGGAAACACCATATATTTT. It yields the protein CASSREESSGNTIYF.

This sequence joins TRBV7-2 and TRBJ2-7, with a tentative D call TRBD1 (5 bases). Germline CDR1 reads SGHTA; CDR2 reads FQGNSA. V lost 5 bases and J 6 bases, leaving 17 bases between the germline ends. The CDR3 extends over 14 amino acids. CDR3 amino acids: CASSRRDRGGEQYF. In DNA form, the CDR3 reads TGTGCCAGCAGCCGACGCGATAGGGGCGGCGAGCAGTACTTC.

This clone was found once. V usage is TRBV2 and J usage is TRBJ2-7; 10 nucleotides align to TRBD2. The CDR3 totals 15 residues. V was pared by 10 bases and J by 0 bases, with 9 bases of the junction left unmatched. Germline V lookup: CDR1 SNHLY, CDR2 FYNNEI. The CDR3 nucleotides read TGTGCCACCCACCCGGGACTAGCGCCCTCCTACGAGCAGTACTTC. Translating gives CATHPGLAPSYEQYF.

The chain recombines TRBV6-5 with TRBJ1-2; D perhaps matches TRBD1 (5 bases). This CDR3 spans 14 amino acids. Germline lookup yields CDR1 MNHEY and CDR2 SVGAGI. The V end lost 5 bases, the J end lost 4 bases, and 14 bases lay between the germline ends. The CDR3 reads CASSQGWGGYGYTF. The DNA of the CDR3 is TGTGCCAGCAGTCAGGGCTGGGGGGGCTATGGCTACACCTTC.

The chain couples TRBV7-9 to TRBJ1-1, with 7 nucleotides matching TRBD1. Looked up from germline, CDR1 is SEHNR and CDR2 is FQNEAQ (reference sequence). J gave up 5 bases and V 0 bases, and 3 bases lay outside the gene matches. The CDR3 runs 14 residues. CDR3: CASSLAGGYTEAFF. Written as DNA, the CDR3 is TGTGCCAGCAGCTTAGCAGGGGGCTATACTGAAGCTTTCTTT.

This clone was seen once. J is TRBJ2-7 and V is TRBV23-1, with 7 bases matching TRBD1. TRBV23-1 is an open reading frame whose function is uncertain. CDR3 size: 16 residues. After removal of 0 bases from V and 1 base from J, the junction contained 6 bases not matched to a gene. The CDR3 sequence: CASSQSPGTASYEQYF. The CDR3, as DNA: TGCGCCAGCAGTCAATCGCCCGGGACAGCTTCCTACGAGCAGTACTTC.

This clone has only a few counts. V gene TRBV4-1 combines with J gene TRBJ2-5; 10 bases align to TRBD1. Germline V gene data show CDR1 as MGHRA and CDR2 as YSYEKL. V trimming: 1 base; J trimming: 4 bases; junction bases outside the gene matches: 12. CDR3 length: 18 amino acids. The CDR3 reads CASSQVIRRDRGPETQYF. The CDR3 DNA reads as TGCGCCAGCAGCCAAGTTATACGCCGGGACAGGGGTCCAGAGACCCAGTACTTC.